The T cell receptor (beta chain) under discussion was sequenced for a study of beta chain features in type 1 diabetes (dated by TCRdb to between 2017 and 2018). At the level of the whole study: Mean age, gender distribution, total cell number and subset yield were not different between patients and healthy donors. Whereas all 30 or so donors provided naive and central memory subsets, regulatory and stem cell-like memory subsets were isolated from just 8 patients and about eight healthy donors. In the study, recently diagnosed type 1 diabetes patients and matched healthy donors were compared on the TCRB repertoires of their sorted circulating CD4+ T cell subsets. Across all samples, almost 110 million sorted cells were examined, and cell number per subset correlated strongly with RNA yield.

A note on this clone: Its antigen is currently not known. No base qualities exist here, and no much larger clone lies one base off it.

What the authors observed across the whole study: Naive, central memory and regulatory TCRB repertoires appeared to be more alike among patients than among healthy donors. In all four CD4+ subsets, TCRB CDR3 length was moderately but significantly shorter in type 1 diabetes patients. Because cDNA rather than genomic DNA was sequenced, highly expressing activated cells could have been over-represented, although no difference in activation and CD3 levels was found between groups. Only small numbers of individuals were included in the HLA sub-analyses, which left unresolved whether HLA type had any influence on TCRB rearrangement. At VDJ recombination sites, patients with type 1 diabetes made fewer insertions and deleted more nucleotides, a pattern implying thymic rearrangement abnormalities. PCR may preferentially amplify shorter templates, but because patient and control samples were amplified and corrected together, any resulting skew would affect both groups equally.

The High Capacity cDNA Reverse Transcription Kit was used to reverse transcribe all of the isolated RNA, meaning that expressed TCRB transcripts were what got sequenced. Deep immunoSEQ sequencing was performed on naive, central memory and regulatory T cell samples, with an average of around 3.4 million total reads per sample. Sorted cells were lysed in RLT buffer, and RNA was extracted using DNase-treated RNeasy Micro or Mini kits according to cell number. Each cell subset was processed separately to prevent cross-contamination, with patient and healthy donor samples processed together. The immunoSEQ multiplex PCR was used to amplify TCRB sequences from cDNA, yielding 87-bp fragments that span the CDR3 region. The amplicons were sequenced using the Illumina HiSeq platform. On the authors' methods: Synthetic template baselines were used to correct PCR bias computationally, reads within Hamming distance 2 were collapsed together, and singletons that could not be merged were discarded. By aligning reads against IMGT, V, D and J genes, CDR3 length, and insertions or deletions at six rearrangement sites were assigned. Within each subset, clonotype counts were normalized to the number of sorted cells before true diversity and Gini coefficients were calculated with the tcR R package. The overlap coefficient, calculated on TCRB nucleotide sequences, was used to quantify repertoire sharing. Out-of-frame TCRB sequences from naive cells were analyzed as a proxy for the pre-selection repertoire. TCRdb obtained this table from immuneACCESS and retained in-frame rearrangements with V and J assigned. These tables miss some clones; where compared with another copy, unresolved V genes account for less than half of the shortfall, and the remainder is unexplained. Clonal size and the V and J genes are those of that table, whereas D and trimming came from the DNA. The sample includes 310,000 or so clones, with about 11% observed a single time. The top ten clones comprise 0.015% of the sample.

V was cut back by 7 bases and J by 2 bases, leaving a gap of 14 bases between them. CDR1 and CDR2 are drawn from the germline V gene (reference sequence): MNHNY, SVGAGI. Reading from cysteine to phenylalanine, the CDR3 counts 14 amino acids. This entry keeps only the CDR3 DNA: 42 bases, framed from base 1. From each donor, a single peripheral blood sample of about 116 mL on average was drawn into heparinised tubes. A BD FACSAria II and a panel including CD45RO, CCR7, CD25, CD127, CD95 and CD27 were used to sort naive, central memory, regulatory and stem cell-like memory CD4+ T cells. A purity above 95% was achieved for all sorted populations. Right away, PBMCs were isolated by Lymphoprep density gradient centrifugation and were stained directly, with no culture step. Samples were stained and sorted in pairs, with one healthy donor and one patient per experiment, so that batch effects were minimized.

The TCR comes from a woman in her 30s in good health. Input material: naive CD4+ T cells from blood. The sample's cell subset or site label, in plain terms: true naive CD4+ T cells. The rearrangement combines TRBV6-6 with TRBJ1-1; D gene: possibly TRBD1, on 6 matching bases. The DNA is TGTGCCAGCACCAAAGGACAGACCAACACTGAAGCTTTCTTT. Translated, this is CASTKGQTNTEAFF.